The 32 T cell receptor beta chains below all came from one sample that was sequenced in a study of spatial heterogeneity in lung cancer (dated by TCRdb to about 2019). In the paper's terms, the time point label means: sample taken at primary tumor resection. The library was produced with 5' RACE. These reads were obtained on a NextSeq 500. TCRdb applied fastp at Q25 and MiXCR to the public reads, then kept only in-frame beta chains. Rows with a matching CDR3 protein are joined into one entry that keeps the most common DNA and genes. Recorded for this sample are more than 2,500 distinct CDR3 sequences; around 8.5% of them occurred a single time. The top ten clones comprise more than 20% of the sample. The starting material was normal lung tissue next to the tumor, obtained at surgery. These receptors all stem from a female donor with early-stage non-small cell lung cancer.

This chain links TRBV6-5 with TRBJ2-5; 9 bases line up with TRBD2. The CDR3 runs 15 residues. Germline loops: CDR1 MNHEY, CDR2 SVGAGI. After removal of 2 bases from V and 4 bases from J, the junction contained 5 bases not matched to a gene. The CDR3: CASSYHPSGVETQYF. The DNA for the CDR3 is TGTGCCAGCAGTTACCATCCTAGCGGGGTAGAGACCCAGTACTTC.

By share of the sample, this clonotype is medium-sized. The rearrangement links TRBV2 to TRBJ1-2; 12 nucleotides match TRBD1. The trim removed 6 bases at V and 4 bases at J, leaving 15 bases unmatched. This CDR3 region has 18 residues. Germline V lookup: CDR1 SNHLY, CDR2 FYNNEI. CDR3 residues: CASSQNRDRGRVGYGYTF. In DNA, the CDR3 is TGTGCCAGCAGCCAAAACCGGGACAGGGGGCGTGTCGGCTATGGCTACACCTTC.

By share of the sample, this clonotype is medium-sized. The chain has TRBV6-6 and TRBJ2-1; TRBD2 matches at 9 bases. The ends lost 2 bases at V and 0 bases at J; junction bases unmatched: 8. CDR3 length: 18 residues. In germline, CDR1 is MNHNY, CDR2 SVGAGI (reference sequence). This CDR3 reads CASSYGGAGGPSYNEQFF. CDR3 DNA: TGTGCCAGCAGTTACGGGGGAGCGGGAGGCCCCTCCTACAATGAGCAGTTCTTC.

This clonotype is categorized as medium-sized (0.01 to 0.1%). The gene calls are TRBV5-1 and TRBJ2-5; 7 nucleotides match TRBD2. Germline CDR1 SGHRS, CDR2 YFSETQ. The CDR3 runs 14 residues. The J segment lost 2 bases and the V segment lost 0 bases, leaving 1 base of the junction unmatched. The CDR3 is CASSLAGGQETQYF. Written as DNA, the CDR3 is TGCGCCAGCAGCTTGGCCGGGGGGCAAGAGACCCAGTACTTC.

This clonotype appeared many times. The chain has TRBV20-1 and TRBJ2-4, with 15 nucleotides matching TRBD2. Germline-derived CDR1 and CDR2 are DFQATT and SNEGSKA (reference sequence). CDR3 length: 15 residues. V dropped 5 bases and J dropped 4; count of bases not matched to a gene: 3. The CDR3 sequence: CSAAGTSGGKNIQYF. CDR3 in DNA: TGCAGTGCTGCTGGGACTAGCGGGGGGAAAAACATTCAGTACTTC.

This clonotype is categorized as medium-sized. J is TRBJ2-7 and V is TRBV20-1; TRBD2 matches at 10 bases. With V trimmed by 0 bases and J by 1 base, 3 bases remained unmatched. The CDR3 covers 15 residues. Germline V gives CDR1 DFQATT, CDR2 SNEGSKA (reference sequence). CDR3 sequence (DNA): TGCAGTGCTAGAGAGAGCGGGAGGGATTCCTACGAGCAGTACTTC. Its protein product is CSARESGRDSYEQYF.

This clonotype ranks as medium-sized. The chain couples TRBV4-2 to TRBJ2-1; D is perhaps TRBD1 or TRBD2 (6 bases each). The germline V and J ends were trimmed by 4 bases and 7 bases, with 17 bases remaining between them. Per germline, CDR1 LGHNA and CDR2 YNFKEQ. The CDR3 sequence is 15 residues long. CDR3 sequence (DNA): TGTGCCAGCAGCCCCCTGGTAGGGGGGTGGAATGAGCAGTTCTTC. As protein: CASSPLVGGWNEQFF.

This clonotype was seen repeatedly, ten times or more. The J gene is TRBJ1-1, the V gene TRBV10-3, with D possibly TRBD1 on 5 matching bases. Per the germline V gene, CDR1 is ENHRY and CDR2 is SYGVKD. This CDR3 has 13 amino acids. V gave up 3 bases and J gave up 1 base, with 6 bases separating them. This CDR3 reads CAISETGNTEAFF. In DNA, the CDR3 is TGTGCCATCAGTGAAACAGGGAACACTGAAGCTTTCTTT.

This chain connects TRBV6-5 to TRBJ2-1; D not certain. V shed 7 bases and J shed 7 bases, with 11 bases lying between them. Per the germline V gene, CDR1 is MNHEY and CDR2 is SVGAGI. CDR3 size: 12 residues. This CDR3 reads CASIPSVNEQFF. As DNA, the CDR3 is TGTGCCAGCATCCCAAGCGTGAATGAGCAGTTCTTC.

This clonotype is deemed medium-sized. The rearrangement joins TRBV23-1 to TRBJ2-2; D unresolved. TRBV23-1 is an ORF; its function is uncertain. Trimming left V 2 bases short and J 4 bases short, with 14 bases between. The CDR3 sequence is 16 residues long. Here the CDR3 reads CASSQMPQTLTGELFF. The CDR3 coding sequence is TGCGCCAGCAGTCAAATGCCACAGACCCTCACCGGGGAGCTGTTTTTT.

By frequency in the sample, this clonotype is medium-sized. This chain joins TRBV4-2 and TRBJ2-2, with D unclear. V lost 4 bases, J lost 2 bases, and 11 bases lay in between. The CDR3 loop spans 15 amino acids. Per the germline V gene, CDR1 is LGHNA and CDR2 is YNFKEQ. CDR3 bases: TGTGCCAGCAGCCTCTTAGTCGGAAACACCGGGGAGCTGTTTTTT. As protein: CASSLLVGNTGELFF.

Judged by abundance, this clonotype is medium-sized. The chain uses TRBV7-8 and TRBJ2-3; 8 nucleotides match TRBD1. Germline V gene sequence: CDR1 SGHVS, CDR2 FQNEAQ. The CDR3 runs to 15 residues. J was trimmed by 5 bases and V by 3 bases; bases with no gene match: 7. CDR3: CASSLIQGAIDTQYF. The CDR3 DNA follows: TGTGCCAGCAGCTTGATTCAGGGGGCGATAGATACGCAGTATTTT. Using reference TRBV7-8 and TRBJ2-3 for the parts outside the CDR3, the full variable domain is GAGVSQSPRYKVAKRGQDVALRCDPISGHVSLFWYQQALGQGPEFLTYFQNEAQLDKSGLPSDRFFAERPEGSVSTLKIQRTQQEDSAVYLCASSLIQGAIDTQYFGPGTRLTVL.

This clonotype is medium-sized (0.01 to 0.1%) within its sample. The chain combines TRBV18 with TRBJ2-7, with 9 bases that match TRBD2. The CDR3 is made up of 15 amino acids. V lost 3 bases, J lost 1 base, and 4 bases stayed unmatched. Germline CDR1 KGHSH, CDR2 LQKENI. The CDR3 region is CASSPGLAKSYEQYF. The CDR3 DNA reads TGTGCCAGCTCACCCGGACTAGCGAAATCCTACGAGCAGTACTTC.

This clonotype is medium-sized within its sample. The rearrangement joins TRBV12-3 or TRBV12-4 to TRBJ1-5, with a tentative D call TRBD1 (5 bases). The V gene lost 8 bases and the J gene lost 0 bases, with 5 bases spanning the gap. This CDR3 contains 12 residues. Here the CDR3 DNA reads TGTGCCAGCGGACATAGCAATCAGCCCCAGCATTTT. It codes for CASGHSNQPQHF.

In its sample, this clonotype is medium-sized. The J gene is TRBJ1-1, the V gene TRBV24-1, with a possible D match to TRBD1 (5 bases). This CDR3 comprises 13 residues. Germline V gene data show CDR1 as KGHDR and CDR2 as SFDVKD. Trimming took 8 bases from V and 1 from J, leaving 10 bases between them. This CDR3 is CATKGAGNTEAFF. The DNA of the CDR3 is TGTGCCACCAAAGGGGCAGGGAACACTGAAGCTTTCTTT.

This clonotype is medium-sized within its sample. The V and J genes are TRBV11-1 and TRBJ2-2; no clear D gene. Per the germline V gene, CDR1 is SGHAT and CDR2 is FQDESV (reference sequence). This CDR3 contains 13 residues. The germline V and J ends were trimmed by 9 bases and 2 bases, with 10 bases remaining between them. The CDR3 nucleotides read TGTGCCAGTGCAGGCCCTAACACCGGGGAGCTGTTTTTT. It encodes CASAGPNTGELFF.

V usage is TRBV20-1 and J usage is TRBJ2-7; D remains unclear. CDR3 length: 15 amino acids. Trimming cost V 3 bases and J 3 bases, with 18 bases left between them. CDR1 is DFQATT, CDR2 SNEGSKA, per germline (reference sequence). CDR3 DNA sequence: TGCAGTGCTAGGCAGTCGGGTGGGAACGTCTACGAGCAGTACTTC. Residues: CSARQSGGNVYEQYF.

This clonotype was picked up a small number of times. The chain recombines TRBV7-9 with TRBJ1-1; TRBD1 matches 7 bases. V was clipped by 5 bases and J by 7 bases; unmatched bases: 13. The CDR3 runs 15 residues. The germline V gene has CDR1 SEHNR and CDR2 FQNEAQ (reference sequence). CDR3 protein: CASSPIGQARLEAFF. DNA of the CDR3: TGTGCCAGCAGCCCAATCGGACAGGCTCGCCTTGAAGCTTTCTTT.

By share of the sample, this clonotype is medium-sized. J is TRBJ2-2 and V is TRBV20-1; TRBD1 agrees at 9 bases. The CDR3 is 14 amino acids. The germline V gene encodes CDR1 DFQATT and CDR2 SNEGSKA (reference sequence). V was pared by 3 bases and J by 9 bases, with 8 bases of the junction left unmatched. In DNA form, the CDR3 reads TGCAGTGCTAGCGCCGGGACAGGGTACCGGGAGCTGTTTTTT. Amino acids: CSASAGTGYRELFF.

This clonotype ranks as medium-sized (0.01 to 0.1%). The gene calls are TRBV6-2 or TRBV6-3 and TRBJ2-5; no firm D call. Germline lookup yields CDR1 MNHEY and CDR2 SVGEGT. The CDR3 is 11 residues long. V shed 8 bases and J shed 2 bases, with 6 bases lying between them. DNA for the CDR3: TGTGCCAGCGAGCAACAAGAGACCCAGTACTTC. Residues: CASEQQETQYF.

Sample share makes this clonotype large. CDR3 sequence: CASSTRGQHTDTQYF. CDR3 bases: TGTGCCAGCAGCACTCGTGGACAACATACAGATACGCAGTATTTT. This rearrangement joins TRBV6-5 to TRBJ2-3; a weak D match, TRBD1 (5 bases). V lost 6 bases and J 3 bases, leaving 16 bases between the germline ends. Germline lookup yields CDR1 MNHEY and CDR2 SVGAGI. This CDR3 spans 15 amino acids.

As DNA, the CDR3 is TGCGCCAGCAGCTTGGCCTCTATGAACACTGAAGCTTTCTTT. It translates to CASSLASMNTEAFF. The rearrangement links TRBV5-1 to TRBJ1-1; no clear D gene. V lost 0 bases and J 0 bases, leaving 6 bases between the germline ends. Germline V CDR1 and CDR2: SGHRS, YFSETQ. This CDR3 is 14 amino acids long.

This clonotype was seen ten or more times. The V and J genes are TRBV7-2 and TRBJ2-2; D is possibly TRBD1 (6 bases). The V end was cut by 3 bases, the J end by 5 bases, with 10 bases between. There are 14 residues in the CDR3. The germline CDR1 and CDR2 sequences are SGHTA and FQGNSA. The CDR3 bases are TGTGCCAGCAGCTTTGGGGGCTCTACCGGGGAGCTGTTTTTT. It specifies CASSFGGSTGELFF. Full variable domain (rest looked up from reference TRBV7-2 and TRBJ2-2): GAGVSQSPSNKVTEKGKDVELRCDPISGHTALYWYRQSLGQGLEFLIYFQGNSAPDKSGLPSDRFSAERTGGSVSTLTIQRTQQEDSAVYLCASSFGGSTGELFFGEGSRLTVL.

Sample share makes this clonotype medium-sized (0.01 to 0.1%). The chain has TRBV7-2 and TRBJ1-6; 10 nucleotides match TRBD1. The length of the CDR3 is 15 residues. V shed 5 bases, J shed 11 bases, and the junction held 9 bases outside the gene matches. From germline, CDR1 is SGHTA and CDR2 FQGNSA. The CDR3 spells CASSPYGTGATPLHF. The DNA for the CDR3 is TGTGCCAGCAGCCCCTACGGGACAGGGGCGACACCCCTCCACTTT.

By sample fraction, this clonotype is medium-sized. The chain has TRBV24-1 and TRBJ2-3; 8 bases map to TRBD1. Trimming removed 4 bases from V and 2 bases from J; junction bases left unmatched: 7. The CDR3 sequence is 16 residues long. Germline assignment: CDR1 KGHDR and CDR2 SFDVKD. The CDR3: CATSEPGTGFTDTQYF. CDR3 coding DNA: TGTGCCACCAGTGAACCTGGGACAGGTTTCACAGATACGCAGTATTTT.

By its share, this clonotype is medium-sized. This chain joins TRBV11-2 and TRBJ2-1; TRBD2 agrees at 11 bases. From germline, CDR1 is SGHAT and CDR2 FQNNGV. The CDR3 runs to 18 residues. Losses at the gene ends were 5 bases for V and 7 bases for J; bases not matched to a gene: 16. CDR3 residues: CASSPYPSGTSGENEQFF. In DNA form, the CDR3 reads TGTGCCAGCAGCCCGTACCCCTCCGGGACTAGCGGTGAAAATGAGCAGTTCTTC.

This chain connects TRBV6-1 to TRBJ2-5; perhaps D is TRBD1 or TRBD2 (5 bases each). CDR1 MNHNS and CDR2 SASEGT come from the germline V gene. V dropped 0 bases and J dropped 3 bases, with 20 bases sitting between them. The CDR3 runs to 18 residues. CDR3 region: CASSEAGTGRTSEETQYF. The DNA of the CDR3 is TGTGCCAGCAGTGAAGCGGGGACCGGACGGACTTCGGAAGAGACCCAGTACTTC.

In its sample, this clonotype was seen many times. The J gene is TRBJ2-7, the V gene TRBV2, with 11 nucleotides matching TRBD2. The V segment lost 6 bases and the J segment 3 bases; nucleotides outside the gene matches: 1. Per the germline V gene, CDR1 is SNHLY and CDR2 is FYNNEI. The CDR3 consists of 13 residues. CDR3 DNA sequence: TGTGCCAGCAGGGGGACTAGCGGCTACGAGCAGTACTTC. It encodes CASRGTSGYEQYF.

By sample fraction, this clonotype is medium-sized (0.01 to 0.1%). The J gene is TRBJ1-4, the V gene TRBV28; D unclear. CDR3 size: 14 residues. The germline V gene has CDR1 MDHEN and CDR2 SYDVKM. With 5 bases removed from V and 5 bases from J, the gap between germline ends came to 12 bases. CDR3 sequence: CASSEFGWNEKLFF. The CDR3, as DNA: TGTGCCAGCAGTGAATTTGGGTGGAATGAAAAACTGTTTTTT.

This clonotype was counted only a few times. This chain connects TRBV7-9 to TRBJ1-5; D perhaps matches TRBD1 (5 bases). The germline V gene encodes CDR1 SEHNR and CDR2 FQNEAQ (reference sequence). V was pared by 1 base and J by 4 bases, with 8 bases between. This CDR3 is 14 amino acids long. CDR3 DNA sequence: TGTGCCAGCAGCTTAGATCCAGGGAATCAGCCCCAGCATTTT. Translation: CASSLDPGNQPQHF.

Sample share makes this clonotype medium-sized. Here the CDR3 reads CASSLTRGVGETQYF. For the CDR3, the DNA is TGTGCCAGCAGCTTAACCCGGGGAGTAGGGGAGACCCAGTACTTC. This chain joins TRBV7-8 and TRBJ2-5; tentative D call: TRBD2 (5 bases). This CDR3 has 15 residues. Germline CDR1 and CDR2: SGHVS and FQNEAQ. V lost 2 bases to trimming and J lost 5 bases, with 15 bases between them.

This clonotype is termed medium-sized. The chain has TRBV20-1 and TRBJ2-3, with TRBD2 matching 13 bases. This CDR3 spans 16 amino acids. The trim removed 6 bases at V and 4 bases at J, leaving 10 bases unmatched. Germline V gives CDR1 DFQATT, CDR2 SNEGSKA (reference sequence). This chain's CDR3 is CSARGLAGVRADTQYF. CDR3 nucleotides: TGCAGTGCACGAGGACTAGCGGGAGTAAGGGCAGATACGCAGTATTTT.